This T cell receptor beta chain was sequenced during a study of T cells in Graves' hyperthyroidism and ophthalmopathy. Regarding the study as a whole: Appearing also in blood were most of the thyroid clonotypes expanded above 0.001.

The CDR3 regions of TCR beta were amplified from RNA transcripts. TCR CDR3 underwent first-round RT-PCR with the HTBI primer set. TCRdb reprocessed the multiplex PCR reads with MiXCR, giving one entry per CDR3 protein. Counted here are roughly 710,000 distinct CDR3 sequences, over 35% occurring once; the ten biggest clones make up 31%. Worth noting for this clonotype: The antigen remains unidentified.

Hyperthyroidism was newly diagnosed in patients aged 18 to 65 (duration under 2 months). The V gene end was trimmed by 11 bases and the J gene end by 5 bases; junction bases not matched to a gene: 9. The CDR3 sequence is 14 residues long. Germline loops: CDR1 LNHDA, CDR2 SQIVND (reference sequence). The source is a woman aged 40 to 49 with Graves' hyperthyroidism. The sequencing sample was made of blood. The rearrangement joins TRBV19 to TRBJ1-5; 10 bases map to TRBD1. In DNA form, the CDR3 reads TGTGCCTGGACCTTGACAGGGGGCCATCAGCCCCAGCATTTT. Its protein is CAWTLTGGHQPQHF.